The T cell receptor beta chain under discussion was sequenced for a study of beta chain features in type 1 diabetes. Study conclusions and caveats: Type 1 diabetes patients showed fewer insertions and more deletions at VDJ junctions. Shortening that was moderate but significant affected the TCRB CDR3s of Type 1 diabetes patients in all four CD4+ subsets.

As to this clone: Its antigen is as yet unknown.

The CDR3 sequence is 13 residues long. In germline, CDR1 is MNHEY, CDR2 SVGAGI. V was shortened by 5 bases and J by 7 bases, with 14 bases between the two germline ends. TCRB transcripts that were expressed got sequenced, as all of the isolated RNA had been reverse transcribed. Method: immunoSEQ multiplex PCR; TCRdb's copy keeps in-frame clones and lacks some. Of about 640,000 clones in the sample, around 12% were seen once. Purity (above 95%) was reached by all sorted populations. The clonotype comes from a man under 40 with type 1 diabetes. This chain links TRBV6-5 with TRBJ1-2; TRBD1 might be the D (5 bases). The sample was naive CD4+ T cells from blood. The CDR3 loop is CASSPGRIFGYTF. In DNA, the CDR3 is TGTGCCAGCAGTCCGGGACGGATCTTTGGCTACACCTTC.